Sequencing of this TCR beta chain was carried out in a study of T cells in Graves' hyperthyroidism and ophthalmopathy. This clonotype was counted ten times or more. Its antigen remains unknown. Study-wide points: Ophthalmopathy was model-predicted a median roughly six months pre-onset.

The source material, RNA transcripts, was used to amplify TCR beta CDR3 regions. The HTBI primer set served for first-round RT-PCR of the TCR CDR3. TCRdb re-called the multiplex PCR reads with MiXCR, one entry per CDR3 protein. The sample consists of approximately 400,000 distinct CDR3 sequences, over 15% of them appearing once. The CDR3 consists of 13 residues. V was clipped by 6 bases and J by 4 bases, with 13 bases between them. The germline CDR1 and CDR2 sequences are SGHDN and FVKESK. It was considered stable Graves' hyperthyroidism when ophthalmopathy did not progress within 18 months. The patients, who ranged from 18 to 65 in age, presented with newly diagnosed hyperthyroidism lasting under 2 months. Extraction of PBMCs used 8.5 to 10 ml of fresh peripheral blood.

The chain carries TRBV14 and TRBJ2-7; D ambiguous. The sample taken for sequencing was blood. This sequence was found in a woman between 18 and 29 years old with Graves' hyperthyroidism. The DNA for the CDR3 is TGTGCCAGCAGGAGATCTAGTGGATACGAGCAGTACTTC. Amino acid sequence: CASRRSSGYEQYF.